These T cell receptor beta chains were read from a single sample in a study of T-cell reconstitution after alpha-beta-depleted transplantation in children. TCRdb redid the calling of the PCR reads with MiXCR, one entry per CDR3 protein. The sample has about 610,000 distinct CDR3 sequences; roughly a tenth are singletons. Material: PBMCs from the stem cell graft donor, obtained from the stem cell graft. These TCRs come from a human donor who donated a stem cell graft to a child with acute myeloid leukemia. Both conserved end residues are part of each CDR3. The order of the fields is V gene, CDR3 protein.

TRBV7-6,CASSLVEIGGTISGANVLTF
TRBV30,CAWSWAGGPFTGELFF
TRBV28,CASSSSGSISYNEQFF
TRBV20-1,CSARDRDLTGHTEAFF
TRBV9,CASSVGRTGASSGNTIYF
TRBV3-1,CASSRQDAIQYF
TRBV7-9,CASSLGVVGLNTGELFF
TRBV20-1,CSAPDPGRAVGTQYF
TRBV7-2,CASSTSGLVYEQYF
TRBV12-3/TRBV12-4,CASSPGPNRLEKLFF
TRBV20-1,CSARGALWTSMNTEAFF
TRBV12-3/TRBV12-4,CASARGTGVTGELFF
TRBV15,CATSKRLAGGIDEQFF